Presented here are 9 T cell receptor beta chains from one specimen sequenced in a study of shared clonotypes between healthy human individuals. Assay: immunoSEQ multiplex PCR; the TCRdb copy retains only in-frame clones and omits some. Altogether 2.3 million or so clones are present, approximately 95% being singletons, with the ten largest covering about 0.37%. What was sequenced was naive CD4+ T cells from PBMCs. The subset was: CD45RA+ positively selected. The receptors derive from a man aged 18-30 years in good health. Some clones in this sample may be carry-over from other donors' samples.

J is TRBJ1-5 and V is TRBV6-1; no reliable D call. Germline V gene data show CDR1 as MNHNS and CDR2 as SASEGT. Deletions cut 0 bases from V and 2 bases from J, with 11 bases between. The CDR3 runs to 16 residues. CDR3 loop: CASSEAQRQGNQPQHF. Here the CDR3 DNA reads TGTGCCAGCAGTGAAGCTCAACGGCAGGGCAATCAGCCCCAGCATTTT.

Only one count was recorded for this clone. The CDR3 DNA reads TGCGCCAGCAGCTTCGCCGGGACAGGGGAACCTGAAGCTTTCTTT. Amino acid sequence: CASSFAGTGEPEAFF. This chain joins TRBV5-1 and TRBJ1-1, with TRBD1 identical over 10 bases. This CDR3 contains 15 residues. Germline lookup yields CDR1 SGHRS and CDR2 YFSETQ. V gave up 2 bases and J gave up 6 bases; unmatched junction bases: 7. Combining the CDR3 with reference TRBV5-1 and TRBJ1-1 gives the whole variable domain KAGVTQTPRYLIKTRGQQVTLSCSPISGHRSVSWYQQTPGQGLQFLFEYFSETQRNKGNFPGRFSGRQFSNSRSEMNVSTLELGDSALYLCASSFAGTGEPEAFFGQGTRLTVV.

This clone was observed a single time. V usage is TRBV13 and J usage is TRBJ2-3; TRBD2 aligns across 9 bases. Germline V lookup: CDR1 PRHDT, CDR2 FYEKMQ (reference sequence). Germline trimming cut 5 bases from V and 2 bases from J; bases unmatched to any gene: 11. The CDR3 covers 17 residues. In DNA, the CDR3 is TGTGCCAGCAGCCCCCGAGTAGCGGGAGTTATCACAGATACGCAGTATTTT. It specifies CASSPRVAGVITDTQYF.

The chain combines TRBV7-9 with TRBJ1-2; weak D call: TRBD1 (5 bases). The CDR3 covers 15 residues. Germline V gene sequence: CDR1 SEHNR, CDR2 FQNEAQ (reference sequence). Trimming removed 1 base from V and 4 bases from J, with 13 bases in between. The CDR3 is CASSLGPGAFYGYTF. The CDR3, as DNA: TGTGCCAGCAGCTTAGGCCCTGGGGCCTTCTATGGCTACACCTTC.

This sequence joins TRBV15 and TRBJ2-5; D is uncertain. CDR1 LNHNV and CDR2 YYDKDF come from the germline V gene (reference sequence). This CDR3 spans 15 amino acids. Trimming removed 1 base at V and 2 bases at J, with 11 bases between. CDR3 sequence: CATSRVGAAQETQYF. CDR3 bases: TGTGCCACCAGCAGAGTCGGAGCCGCACAAGAGACCCAGTACTTC.

Worth noting for this clone: The sample carries other DNA sequences with the same CDR3. V gene TRBV5-1 combines with J gene TRBJ1-3; no clear D. The CDR3 is 14 residues long. CDR1 is SGHRS and CDR2 is YFSETQ in the germline V gene. The V end lost 0 bases, the J end lost 3 bases, and 7 bases lay between the germline ends. The CDR3 spells CASSLAGYGNTIYF. The CDR3 bases are TGCGCCAGCAGCTTGGCGGGGTATGGAAACACCATATATTTT.

This clone was seen only once. The chain couples TRBV7-9 to TRBJ2-2; D is ambiguous. The CDR3 is made up of 16 amino acids. CDR1 and CDR2 (germline): SEHNR, FQNEAQ (reference sequence). The V end lost 2 bases, the J end lost 0 bases, and 10 bases lay between the germline ends. For the CDR3, the DNA is TGTGCCAGCAGCTTAACAGACGGACCGAACACCGGGGAGCTGTTTTTT. Translating gives CASSLTDGPNTGELFF.

The chain carries TRBV9 and TRBJ2-2; no clear D. V lost 4 bases, J lost 6 bases, and 16 bases lay in between. The germline V gene has CDR1 SGDLS and CDR2 YYNGEE. The CDR3 loop spans 15 amino acids. The CDR3 region is CASSPQTLRSGELFF. The CDR3 DNA is TGTGCCAGCAGCCCCCAGACTCTCAGGTCCGGGGAGCTGTTTTTT.

This chain connects TRBV5-1 to TRBJ1-2; the match to TRBD1 covers 8 bases. V trimming: 4 bases; J trimming: 7 bases; junction bases outside the gene matches: 3. The CDR3 loop spans 12 amino acids. The germline CDR1 and CDR2 sequences are SGHRS and YFSETQ. Written as DNA, the CDR3 is TGCGCCAGCAGCGGACAGGGACTTGGCTACACCTTC. Its protein is CASSGQGLGYTF.